This TCR beta chain was found in a study of blood T cell repertoires in COVID-19. Looking at the study overall: The United States, Italy and Spain supplied acute and convalescent COVID-19 samples. Sample material is recorded as cDNA or gDNA derived from T cells, B-cell-depleted T cells, or PBMCs.

The CDR3 is 13 residues long. Germline CDR1 SGHKS, CDR2 YYEKEE (reference sequence). V gave up 1 base and J gave up 0 bases, with 5 bases separating them. Study processing details: The authors estimated nucleated cell counts from reference gene primer amplification. TCRdb keeps only in-frame clones here, not all; method: immunoSEQ multiplex PCR. V, J and clone size were drawn from that table, and D and trimming were deduced from the DNA. The repertoire holds under 200,000 clones, 70% to 90% seen once, with around 8.2% in the top ten. The sequenced sample consisted of peripheral blood. The TCR sequence derives from a man aged 55 to 70 with acute or convalescent COVID-19. The gene calls are TRBV5-5 and TRBJ2-7; D is uncertain. Written as DNA, the CDR3 is TGTGCCAGCAGCTTGTCCTCCTCCTACGAGCAGTACTTC. Translating it yields CASSLSSSYEQYF. The full variable domain, with the rest looked up from reference TRBV5-5 and TRBJ2-7, is DAGVTQSPTHLIKTRGQQVTLRCSPISGHKSVSWYQQVLGQGPQFIFQYYEKEERGRGNFPDRFSARQFPNYSSELNVNALLLGDSALYLCASSLSSSYEQYFGPGTRLTVT.